The clone carrying this TCR beta chain was seen only a few times. This entry belongs to a study of OX40 agonist ivuxolimab in advanced cancers. The CDR3 consists of 13 residues. The V segment lost 4 bases and the J segment 5 bases; nucleotides outside the gene matches: 4. The germline V gene has CDR1 WNHNN and CDR2 SYGVQD (reference sequence). Generated by immunoSEQ multiplex PCR, the TCRdb table keeps only in-frame clones and is missing some. Of about 120,000 clones in the sample, more than 80% were seen once. The V and J genes are TRBV10-1 and TRBJ2-7; 8 bases match TRBD2. This TCR came from an adult with an advanced solid tumor such as melanoma, head and neck, liver or kidney cancer. The starting material was CD4+ or CD8+ T cells sorted from blood, obtained in a trial of the OX40 agonist ivuxolimab. CDR3 DNA: TGCGCCAGCAGTGTTCAGCGGGGGAACGAGCAGTACTTC. It translates to CASSVQRGNEQYF.